Listed below are T cell receptor beta chains from one sample, sequenced in a study of shared clonotypes between healthy human individuals. Here immunoSEQ multiplex PCR was the method, and the copy in TCRdb shows in-frame clones only, minus some. Among millions of clones listed, about 95% were seen once. The sequenced material came from naive CD8+ T cells sorted from blood. Every receptor here comes from a young man in good health. CDR3s include the opening cysteine and the closing phenylalanine or tryptophan.

j_call: TRBJ1-4
v_call: TRBV7-6
cdr3_aa: CASSSGGGEKLFF

j_call: TRBJ2-7
v_call: TRBV11-1
cdr3_aa: CASSSRHRVYEQYF

j_call: TRBJ1-2
v_call: TRBV6-1
cdr3_aa: CASRGTGRPNYGYTF

j_call: TRBJ1-2
v_call: TRBV2
cdr3_aa: CASSEAGYGYTF

j_call: TRBJ1-2
v_call: TRBV11-2
cdr3_aa: CASSLGGGYGYTF

j_call: TRBJ1-1
v_call: TRBV11-2
cdr3_aa: CASSRTGGTEAFF

j_call: TRBJ1-5
v_call: TRBV4-1
cdr3_aa: CASSQAQGASQPQHF

j_call: TRBJ2-7
v_call: TRBV4-1
cdr3_aa: CASSRNPGGSYEQYF

j_call: TRBJ2-7
v_call: TRBV29-1
cdr3_aa: CSALALAGSYEQYF

j_call: TRBJ1-1
v_call: TRBV7-9
cdr3_aa: CASSSSGMNTEAFF

j_call: TRBJ2-7
v_call: TRBV10-2
cdr3_aa: CASSEWDRSYEQYF

j_call: TRBJ1-4
v_call: TRBV4-3
cdr3_aa: CASSQDKEGDEKLFF

j_call: TRBJ1-1
v_call: TRBV5-4
cdr3_aa: CASSVVGGPGEAFF

j_call: TRBJ1-6
v_call: TRBV7-9
cdr3_aa: CASSSRTGPYSPLHF

j_call: TRBJ1-4
v_call: TRBV5-1
cdr3_aa: CASSPRDPNEKLFF

j_call: TRBJ2-3
v_call: TRBV4-3
cdr3_aa: CASSQDTGDTQYF

j_call: TRBJ1-1
v_call: TRBV10-1
cdr3_aa: CASSTGRITEAFF

j_call: TRBJ1-1
v_call: TRBV7-9
cdr3_aa: CASTVGGANTEAFF

j_call: TRBJ2-1
v_call: TRBV27
cdr3_aa: CASSLGRGQGFGEQFF

j_call: TRBJ2-2
v_call: TRBV7-2
cdr3_aa: CASSLSGRLYTGELFF

j_call: TRBJ2-1
v_call: TRBV7-6
cdr3_aa: CASSPLSYNEQFF

j_call: TRBJ2-7
v_call: TRBV5-1
cdr3_aa: CASSASGRDEQYF

j_call: TRBJ1-2
v_call: TRBV6-5
cdr3_aa: CASTPGEPYGYTF

j_call: TRBJ1-5
v_call: TRBV19
cdr3_aa: CASSPVGQGNQPQHF

j_call: TRBJ2-3
v_call: TRBV4-1
cdr3_aa: CASSQEVAFPDTQYF

j_call: TRBJ2-5
v_call: TRBV4-3
cdr3_aa: CASSQIWREQETQYF

j_call: TRBJ2-7
v_call: TRBV10-3
cdr3_aa: CAISDGHSYEQYF

j_call: TRBJ2-3
v_call: TRBV2
cdr3_aa: CASQGSDTQYF

j_call: TRBJ2-7
v_call: TRBV9
cdr3_aa: CASSSHEGGYEQYF

j_call: TRBJ2-5
v_call: TRBV2
cdr3_aa: CASETQYF

j_call: TRBJ1-2
v_call: TRBV7-8
cdr3_aa: CASSSSGLYGYTF

j_call: TRBJ2-7
v_call: TRBV11-2
cdr3_aa: CASSSAGTDYEQYF

j_call: TRBJ2-3
v_call: TRBV27
cdr3_aa: CASSGQGFTDTQYF

j_call: TRBJ2-7
v_call: TRBV2
cdr3_aa: CASSEGTAVFAYEQYF

j_call: TRBJ2-2
v_call: TRBV28
cdr3_aa: CAGESATGELFF

j_call: TRBJ2-7
v_call: TRBV27
cdr3_aa: CASSLSSTSGSYEQYF

j_call: TRBJ2-5
v_call: TRBV2
cdr3_aa: CASSEFPDREQETQYF

j_call: TRBJ2-2
v_call: TRBV6-5
cdr3_aa: CASKIANTGELFF